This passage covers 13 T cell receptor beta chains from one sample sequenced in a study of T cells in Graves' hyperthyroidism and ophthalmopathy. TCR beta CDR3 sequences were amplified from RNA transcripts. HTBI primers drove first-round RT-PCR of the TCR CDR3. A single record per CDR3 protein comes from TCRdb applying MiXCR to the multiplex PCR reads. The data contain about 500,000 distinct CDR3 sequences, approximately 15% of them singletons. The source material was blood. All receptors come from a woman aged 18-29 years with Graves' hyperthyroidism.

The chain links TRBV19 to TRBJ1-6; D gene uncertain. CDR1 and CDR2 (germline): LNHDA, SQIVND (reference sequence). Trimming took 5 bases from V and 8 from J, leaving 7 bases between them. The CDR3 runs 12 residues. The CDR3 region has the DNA TGTGCCAGTAGTGGCGGGTATTCACCCCTCCACTTT. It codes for CASSGGYSPLHF.

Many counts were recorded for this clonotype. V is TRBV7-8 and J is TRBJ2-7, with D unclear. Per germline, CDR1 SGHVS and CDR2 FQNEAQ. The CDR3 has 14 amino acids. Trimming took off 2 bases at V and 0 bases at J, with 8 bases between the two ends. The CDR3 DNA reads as TGTGCCAGCAGCTTACGGGCGACCTCCTACGAGCAGTACTTC. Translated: CASSLRATSYEQYF.

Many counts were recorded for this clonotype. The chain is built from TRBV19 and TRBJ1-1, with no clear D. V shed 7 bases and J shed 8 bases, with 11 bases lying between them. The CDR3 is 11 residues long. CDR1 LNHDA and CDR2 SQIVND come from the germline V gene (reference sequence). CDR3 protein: CASNLAGEAFF. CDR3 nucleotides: TGTGCCAGTAATCTGGCCGGAGAAGCTTTCTTT. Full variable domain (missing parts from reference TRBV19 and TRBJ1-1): DGGITQSPKYLFRKEGQNVTLSCEQNLNHDAMYWYRQDPGQGLRLIYYSQIVNDFQKGDIAEGYSVSREKKESFPLTVTSAQKNPTAFYLCASNLAGEAFFGQGTRLTVV.

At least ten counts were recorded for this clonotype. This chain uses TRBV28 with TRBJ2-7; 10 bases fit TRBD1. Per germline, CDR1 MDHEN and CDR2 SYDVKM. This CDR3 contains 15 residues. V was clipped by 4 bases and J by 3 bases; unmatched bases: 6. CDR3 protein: CASSSSGQGGYEQYF. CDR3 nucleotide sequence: TGTGCCAGCAGTTCCTCCGGACAGGGGGGCTACGAGCAGTACTTC.

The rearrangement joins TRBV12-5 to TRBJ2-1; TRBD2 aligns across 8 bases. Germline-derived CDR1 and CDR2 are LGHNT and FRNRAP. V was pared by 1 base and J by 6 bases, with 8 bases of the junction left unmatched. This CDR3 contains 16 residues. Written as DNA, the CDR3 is TGTGCTAGTGGTTTGGGGGGGACTAGTTGGGTCAATGAGCAGTTCTTC. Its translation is CASGLGGTSWVNEQFF.

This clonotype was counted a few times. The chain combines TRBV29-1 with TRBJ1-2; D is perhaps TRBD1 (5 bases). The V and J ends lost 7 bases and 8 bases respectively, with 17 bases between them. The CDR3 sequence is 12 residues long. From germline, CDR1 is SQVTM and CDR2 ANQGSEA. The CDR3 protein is CSGGPSQGGYTF. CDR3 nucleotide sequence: TGCAGCGGTGGACCGTCTCAGGGCGGCTACACCTTC.

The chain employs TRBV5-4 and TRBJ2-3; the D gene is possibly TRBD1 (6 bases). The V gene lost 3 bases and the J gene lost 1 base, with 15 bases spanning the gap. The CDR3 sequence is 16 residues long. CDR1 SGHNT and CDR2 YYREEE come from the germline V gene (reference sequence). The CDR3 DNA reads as TGTGCCAGCAGCTCTGGCAGGGGCGCTGGCACAGATACGCAGTATTTT. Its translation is CASSSGRGAGTDTQYF. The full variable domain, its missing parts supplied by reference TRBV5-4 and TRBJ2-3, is ETGVTQSPTHLIKTRGQQVTLRCSSQSGHNTVSWYQQALGQGPQFIFQYYREEENGRGNFPPRFSGLQFPNYSSELNVNALELDDSALYLCASSSGRGAGTDTQYFGPGTRLTVL.

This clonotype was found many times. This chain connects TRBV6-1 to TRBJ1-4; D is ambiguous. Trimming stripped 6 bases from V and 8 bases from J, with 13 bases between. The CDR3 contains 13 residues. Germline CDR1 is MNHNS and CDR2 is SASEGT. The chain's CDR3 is CASRNGVGEKLFF. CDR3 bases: TGTGCCAGCAGGAACGGTGTTGGGGAAAAACTGTTTTTT.

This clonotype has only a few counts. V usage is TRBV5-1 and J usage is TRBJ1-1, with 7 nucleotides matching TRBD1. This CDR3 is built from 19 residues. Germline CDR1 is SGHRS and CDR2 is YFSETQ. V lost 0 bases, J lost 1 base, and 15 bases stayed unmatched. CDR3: CASSLAQGGGFGRNTEAFF. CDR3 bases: TGCGCCAGCAGCTTGGCTCAAGGGGGCGGCTTTGGTAGGAACACTGAAGCTTTCTTT.

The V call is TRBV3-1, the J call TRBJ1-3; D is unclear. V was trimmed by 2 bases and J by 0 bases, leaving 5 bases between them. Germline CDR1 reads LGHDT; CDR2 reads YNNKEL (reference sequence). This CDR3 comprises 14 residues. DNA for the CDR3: TGTGCCAGCAGCCAAACAACCTCTGGAAACACCATATATTTT. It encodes CASSQTTSGNTIYF.

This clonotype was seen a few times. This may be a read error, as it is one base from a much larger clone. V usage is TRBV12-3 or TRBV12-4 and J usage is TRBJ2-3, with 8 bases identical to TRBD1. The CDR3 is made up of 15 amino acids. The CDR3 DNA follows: TGTGCCAGCAGTCCAGGGGGCATAAGTATTGATACGCGGTATTTT. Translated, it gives CASSPGGISIDTRYF.

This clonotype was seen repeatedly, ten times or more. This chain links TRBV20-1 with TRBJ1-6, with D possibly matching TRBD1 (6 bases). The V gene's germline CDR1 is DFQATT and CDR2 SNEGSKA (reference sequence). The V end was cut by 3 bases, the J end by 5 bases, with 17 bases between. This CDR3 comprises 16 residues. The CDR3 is CSASLGQGRNNSPLHF. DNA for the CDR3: TGCAGTGCTAGTTTGGGGCAGGGGCGGAATAATTCACCCCTCCACTTT.

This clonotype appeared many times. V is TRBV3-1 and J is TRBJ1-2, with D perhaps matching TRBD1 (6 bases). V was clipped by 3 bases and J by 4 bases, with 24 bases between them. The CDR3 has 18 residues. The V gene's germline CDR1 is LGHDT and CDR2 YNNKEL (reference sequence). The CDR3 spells CASSQAGHLKGSRYGYTF. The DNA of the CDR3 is TGTGCCAGCAGCCAGGCGGGACATCTAAAAGGGTCTCGCTATGGCTACACCTTC.